The 12 T cell receptor beta chains below all came from one sample that was sequenced in a study of blood T cell repertoires in COVID-19. The table came from immunoSEQ multiplex PCR; TCRdb's copy has only in-frame clones and leaves some out. The sample includes some 300,000 clones, just under 90% of them seen just once. Sequenced: PBMCs or T cells enriched from blood (not recorded which). The receptors stem from a woman between 45 and 60 years old who had been exposed to COVID-19.

The chain carries TRBV6-5 and TRBJ2-5; 7 nucleotides agree with TRBD2. The CDR3 has 12 residues. Germline CDR1 MNHEY, CDR2 SVGAGI. The CDR3 DNA sequence: TGTGCGTCACTAGCGTTCTTAGAGACCCAGTACTTC. Residues: CASLAFLETQYF.

This clone was detected only once. The rearrangement joins TRBV28 to TRBJ2-7; maybe TRBD2 (5 bases). Germline V gene lookup returns CDR1 MDHEN and CDR2 SYDVKM. There are 11 residues in the CDR3. The V end was cut by 10 bases, the J end by 4 bases, with 11 bases between. The CDR3, as DNA: TGTGCCATCGGAGGCGGGTACGAGCAGTACTTC. The encoded protein is CAIGGGYEQYF.

J is TRBJ2-5 and V is TRBV3-1 (or the pseudogene TRBV3-2), with TRBD2 identical over 10 bases. CDR3 length: 15 residues. V gave up 4 bases and J gave up 4 bases; unmatched junction bases: 6. Germline CDR1 is LGHDT and CDR2 is YNNKEL (reference sequence). The CDR3 DNA reads TGTGCCAGCAGCCCAAGCGGGGGGGCTGGAGAGACCCAGTACTTC. Translation gives CASSPSGGAGETQYF.

The V gene is TRBV30, the J gene TRBJ1-6; TRBD1 is a possible D gene (6 bases). Germline lookup yields CDR1 GTSNPN and CDR2 SVGIG (reference sequence). V lost 5 bases, J lost 6 bases, and 11 bases lay in between. The CDR3 runs 13 residues. The CDR3 DNA reads as TGTGCCTGGTCGGCAGGGGCTAATTCACCCCTCCACTTT. Its translation: CAWSAGANSPLHF.

Here the CDR3 reads CASSVQGGGNTIYF. The CDR3 nucleotides are TGTGCCAGCAGCGTCCAGGGAGGAGGAAACACCATATATTTT. V is TRBV11-2 and J is TRBJ1-3, with D possibly matching TRBD1 (5 bases). The CDR3 loop spans 14 amino acids. Trimming took off 5 bases at V and 4 bases at J, with 12 bases between the two ends. Germline lookup yields CDR1 SGHAT and CDR2 FQNNGV. The full variable domain, in which reference TRBV11-2 and TRBJ1-3 provide the parts outside the CDR3, is EAGVAQSPRYKIIEKRQSVAFWCNPISGHATLYWYQQILGQGPKLLIQFQNNGVVDDSQLPKDRFSAERLKGVDSTLKIQPAKLEDSAVYLCASSVQGGGNTIYFGEGSWLTVV.

The chain joins TRBV12-5 to TRBJ2-1; a weak D match, TRBD1 (6 bases). Trimming left V 3 bases short and J 8 bases short, with 8 bases between. CDR1 and CDR2 (germline): LGHNT, FRNRAP. This CDR3 is 12 amino acids long. The CDR3 bases are TGTGCTAGTGGTTTACAGGGACATGAGCAGTTCTTC. Translated: CASGLQGHEQFF.

This chain connects TRBV5-1 to TRBJ1-2; 8 bases are shared with TRBD1. The V segment lost 3 bases and the J segment 8 bases; nucleotides outside the gene matches: 6. CDR1 SGHRS and CDR2 YFSETQ come from the germline V gene. This CDR3 spans 13 amino acids. CDR3 DNA: TGCGCCAGCAGCTCCTTCACAGGGGGAGGCTACACCTTC. Translated, it gives CASSSFTGGGYTF. The variable domain in full, with the rest retrieved from reference TRBV5-1 and TRBJ1-2, is KAGVTQTPRYLIKTRGQQVTLSCSPISGHRSVSWYQQTPGQGLQFLFEYFSETQRNKGNFPGRFSGRQFSNSRSEMNVSTLELGDSALYLCASSSFTGGGYTFGSGTRLTVV.

This clone has only one observation. This sequence joins TRBV5-5 and TRBJ1-1; TRBD1 agrees at 8 bases. The CDR3 loop spans 14 amino acids. The trim removed 4 bases at V and 4 bases at J, leaving 6 bases unmatched. Germline CDR1 reads SGHKS; CDR2 reads YYEKEE (reference sequence). CDR3 protein: CASSRQGSSTEAFF. CDR3 nucleotides: TGTGCCAGCAGCCGACAGGGGTCAAGCACTGAAGCTTTCTTT.

J is TRBJ1-5 and V is TRBV18; D is ambiguous. Looked up from germline, CDR1 is KGHSH and CDR2 is LQKENI. The CDR3 runs 13 residues. Trimming took off 3 bases at V and 3 bases at J, with 6 bases between the two ends. As DNA, the CDR3 is TGTGCCAGCTCACCCGCGGTCAATCAGCCCCAGCATTTT. Encoded protein: CASSPAVNQPQHF.

The chain joins TRBV30 to TRBJ2-7, with D hard to call. Trimming shortened V by 6 bases and J by 2 bases, and 17 bases separated the two germline ends. This CDR3 is 14 amino acids long. CDR1 GTSNPN and CDR2 SVGIG come from the germline V gene (reference sequence). Written as DNA, the CDR3 is TGTGCCTGCTCTATGGGCCCCGAACCCTACGAGCAGTACTTC. Encoded protein: CACSMGPEPYEQYF.

This clone was recorded only once. For the CDR3, the DNA is TGTGCCAGCAGCTTGGTAAACAGGGGGGATCAGCCCCAGCATTTT. As protein: CASSLVNRGDQPQHF. The genes are TRBV5-6 and TRBJ1-5; 8 bases fit TRBD1. From germline, CDR1 is SGHDT and CDR2 YYEEEE. The CDR3 is made up of 15 amino acids. J gave up 5 bases and V 0 bases, and 4 bases lay outside the gene matches.

The rearrangement uses TRBV4-1 and TRBJ1-4; a weak D match, TRBD1 (5 bases). The germline V gene has CDR1 MGHRA and CDR2 YSYEKL. The CDR3 is made up of 15 amino acids. The V end was cut by 4 bases, the J end by 0 bases, with 9 bases between. CDR3: CASSPKQATNEKLFF. The CDR3 DNA is TGCGCCAGCAGCCCCAAACAGGCAACTAATGAAAAACTGTTTTTT.